The 5 T cell receptor beta chains given below trace back to one sample, sequenced in a study of blood T cell repertoires in COVID-19. Clones were read by immunoSEQ multiplex PCR, and TCRdb kept only the in-frame ones, dropping some. The sample holds about 150,000 clones; just over 90% are singletons and the top ten take about 5%. Sequencing input: peripheral blood. These receptors all stem from a man between 18 and 29 years old with COVID-19, enrolled during active disease.

This chain connects TRBV19 to TRBJ2-7; 7 bases are a match to TRBD2. The germline gives CDR1 LNHDA, CDR2 SQIVND (reference sequence). The junction had 2 bases not matched to a gene; V was cut back by 2 bases and J by 4 bases. The CDR3 runs to 13 residues. This chain's CDR3 is CASSIYGGYEQYF. The CDR3 bases are TGTGCCAGTAGTATATACGGGGGGTACGAGCAGTACTTC.

This chain joins TRBV19 and TRBJ2-7, with TRBD1 matching over 7 bases. J lost 1 base, V lost 5 bases, and 5 bases had no gene match. Germline CDR1 and CDR2: LNHDA and SQIVND (reference sequence). The CDR3 covers 14 residues. CDR3 bases: TGTGCCAGTAGTTTCCGACAGGGATCCTACGAGCAGTACTTC. Its translation: CASSFRQGSYEQYF.

The chain has TRBV25-1 and TRBJ2-1; 12 nucleotides line up with TRBD2. Losses at the gene ends were 10 bases for V and 6 bases for J; bases not matched to a gene: 4. Germline CDR1 and CDR2: MGHDK and SYGVNS. The CDR3 covers 13 residues. The CDR3 reads CAIGLAGSNEQFF. DNA for the CDR3: TGTGCCATCGGACTAGCGGGAAGCAATGAGCAGTTCTTC.

This clone was seen once. The chain has TRBV24-1 and TRBJ1-1, with TRBD1 matching over 12 bases. V gave up 5 bases and J gave up 9 bases; unmatched junction bases: 12. The CDR3 is made up of 16 amino acids. Germline CDR1 KGHDR, CDR2 SFDVKD. CDR3 protein: CATSGPGQGAPEKAFF. The DNA of the CDR3 is TGTGCCACCAGTGGTCCGGGACAGGGGGCGCCGGAGAAAGCTTTCTTT.

The rearrangement uses TRBV19 and TRBJ1-2; D is unclear. Per germline, CDR1 LNHDA and CDR2 SQIVND (reference sequence). Trimming took 7 bases from V and 4 from J, leaving 7 bases between them. CDR3 size: 11 residues. The CDR3 nucleotides are TGTGCCAGTACCAATAGCTATGGCTACACCTTC. Amino acids: CASTNSYGYTF.